These T cell receptor beta chains were read from a single sample in a study of response to subunit inactivated influenza vaccine. MiXCR, applied by TCRdb to the RT-PCR reads, yields one record per CDR3 protein. Among 200,000 to 300,000 distinct CDR3 sequences listed, 12% were seen once. Material: non-naive T cells sorted from PBMCs, obtained 14 to 15 days before vaccination. The receptors originated from a man aged 45-60 years who received an inactivated influenza vaccine. The CDR3 runs from the conserved cysteine through the conserved F or W. The D gene is left open where the match is weak. Size is stated for part of the rows, as once, few or many counts, or as a class when the clone is expanded.

d_call cdr3_length clone_size j_call v_call cdr3_nt cdr3_aa
TRBD2 18 few TRBJ2-2 TRBV6-1 TGTGCCATCAGTGAAGCGTCTAGCGGGGGGGCCGAAGGCGGGGAGCTGTTTTTT CAISEASSGGAEGGELFF
TRBD2 17 NA TRBJ2-1 TRBV5-1 TGCGCCAGCAGCGTATCCACCGGGACTAGCGTTCACAATGAGCAGTTCTTC CASSVSTGTSVHNEQFF
TRBD1 15 NA TRBJ1-4 TRBV28 TGTGCCAGCAGTGAGCCGGGACAGGGAAGTGAAAAACTGTTTTTT CASSEPGQGSEKLFF
NA 14 NA TRBJ1-2 TRBV4-3 TGCGCCAGCAGCCCCTGGACAGCGGATGTAGGCTACACCTTC CASSPWTADVGYTF
NA 13 NA TRBJ2-1 TRBV6-2/TRBV6-3 TGTGCCAGCATGCACAGGACCAAGCCCCAGCAGTTCTTC CASMHRTKPQQFF
NA 15 NA TRBJ2-2 TRBV20-1 TGCAGTGCTAGCCTACAGACACCAAACACCGGGGAGCTGTTTTTT CSASLQTPNTGELFF
NA 12 few TRBJ1-3 TRBV5-6 TGTGCCAGCAGCTTGGGCCGAAACACCATATATTTT CASSLGRNTIYF
TRBD2 18 many TRBJ2-3 TRBV7-6 TGTGCCAGCAGCTTAGGACTAGCGGGAGGGCCCGCTACAGATACGCAGTATTTT CASSLGLAGGPATDTQYF
NA 14 many TRBJ2-1 TRBV5-1 TGCGCCAGCAGCTCTGAAGGGGGTCGGGATGAGCAGTTCTTC CASSSEGGRDEQFF
TRBD1 15 few TRBJ1-5 TRBV4-3 TGCGCCAGCAGCCTTTTCCGGGACAGAAATCAGCCCCAGCATTTT CASSLFRDRNQPQHF
TRBD2 16 few TRBJ2-2 TRBV28 TGTGCCAGCAGCCCTGATCTAGCGGGGGCAACCGGGGAGCTGTTTTTT CASSPDLAGATGELFF
NA 15 NA TRBJ2-3 TRBV21-1 TGTGCCATCATGGGATCGGGGGGGAGCACAGATACGCAGTATTTT CAIMGSGGSTDTQYF
TRBD2 16 NA TRBJ2-1 TRBV7-6 TGTGCCAGCAGCTCGATAGGGACTAGCGCCCACAATGAGCAGTTCTTC CASSSIGTSAHNEQFF
NA 15 NA TRBJ1-4 TRBV4-3 TGCGCCAGCAGCCAAGATCGTTTTTACACTGAAAAACTGTTTTTT CASSQDRFYTEKLFF
NA 11 NA TRBJ2-1 TRBV20-1 TGCAGTGCGCAGAGGGGGGCTAGCGCCTTCTTC CSAQRGASAFF
TRBD2 14 few TRBJ2-1 TRBV3-1 TGTGCCAGCAGCCAAGGACTAGCGGCATATGAGCAGTTCTTC CASSQGLAAYEQFF
NA 16 NA TRBJ1-1 TRBV4-1 TGCGCCAGCAGCCAAACACGTAGGGGAAGGGGCACTGAAGCTTTCTTT CASSQTRRGRGTEAFF
NA 11 many TRBJ2-1 TRBV30 TGTGCCTACGCAGGGTCCGGTGAGCAGTTCTTC CAYAGSGEQFF
NA 16 many TRBJ2-1 TRBV20-1 TGCAGTGCTAGCGAGCTCACCCCGGCCTCCTACAATGAGCAGTTCTTC CSASELTPASYNEQFF
TRBD1 16 many TRBJ2-1 TRBV24-1 TGTGCCACCAGTGGTCAGACAGGGACCCCCTACAATGAGCAGTTCTTC CATSGQTGTPYNEQFF
NA 18 many TRBJ2-1 TRBV7-2 TGTGCCAGCAGCTTAGCCGCGGGTACCGCTAGCTCCTACAATGAGCAGTTCTTC CASSLAAGTASSYNEQFF
NA 11 NA TRBJ2-2 TRBV7-2 TGTGCCAGCAGCGGGACCGGGGAGCTGTTTTTT CASSGTGELFF
NA 16 NA TRBJ2-7 TRBV2 TGTGCCAGCAGGAGCACTCGGGACCACCTCGGCTACGAGCAGTACTTC CASRSTRDHLGYEQYF
TRBD1 15 many TRBJ2-2 TRBV3-1 TGTGCCAGCAGCCGGACAGGGTTCGTTGCCGGGGAGCTGTTTTTT CASSRTGFVAGELFF
TRBD1 14 many TRBJ2-1 TRBV29-1 TGCAGCGTCTCAGACAGGGGCCCCTGGGATGAGCAGTTCTTC CSVSDRGPWDEQFF
TRBD1 15 many TRBJ1-6 TRBV5-1 TGCGCCAGCAGCCCCACCGGGACAGGGCATTCACCCCTCCACTTT CASSPTGTGHSPLHF
NA 14 many TRBJ2-2 TRBV12-3/TRBV12-4 TGTGCCAGCAGTTTCCATTTAGGGACCGGGGAGCTGTTTTTT CASSFHLGTGELFF
NA 15 many TRBJ2-3 TRBV11-2 TGTGCCAGCGTCAGGGGTGGGGGGGGCACAGATACGCAGTATTTT CASVRGGGGTDTQYF
NA 13 few TRBJ2-1 TRBV4-2 TGTGCCAGCAGCCAGTCCTTCGAGGCGACTGAGATCTTC CASSQSFEATEIF
NA 13 once TRBJ2-3 TRBV3-1 TGTGCCAGCAGCCAAGGGCCCACATATACGCAGTATTTT CASSQGPTYTQYF
NA 13 NA TRBJ1-2 TRBV18 TGTGCCAGCTCACCATCGGGGTTGGAGGGCTACACCTTC CASSPSGLEGYTF
NA 14 NA TRBJ1-4 TRBV20-1 TGCAGTGCTCCCGCCGGGGGGCTTTTTGAAAAACTGTTTTTT CSAPAGGLFEKLFF
NA 12 NA TRBJ2-7 TRBV11-2 TGTGCCAGCAGGCGGGGTACCTACGAGCAGTACTTC CASRRGTYEQYF
NA 14 few TRBJ1-5 TRBV5-1 TGCGCCAGCAGCTACGTCGGGGCGGACGAGCCCCAGCATTTT CASSYVGADEPQHF
NA 15 few TRBJ2-1 TRBV4-1 TGCGCCAGCAGCCAAGACAGTTTCTCCTACAATGAGCAGTTCTTC CASSQDSFSYNEQFF
TRBD1 17 NA TRBJ2-5 TRBV28 TGTGCCAGCAGTTTATCCCTACGACAGGGAGCTCAAGAGACCCAGTACTTC CASSLSLRQGAQETQYF
NA 15 many TRBJ2-3 TRBV4-3 TGCGCCAGCAGCCAAGTCCCCGGATCTACAGATACGCAGTATTTT CASSQVPGSTDTQYF
NA 15 few TRBJ1-5 TRBV4-1 TGCGCCAGCAGCCTCTCTCCGGACGGGGATCAGCCCCAGCATTTT CASSLSPDGDQPQHF
TRBD1 16 few TRBJ2-7 TRBV4-3 TGCGCCAGCAGCCATATGGAAGGGACAGGGACCTACGAGCAGTACTTC CASSHMEGTGTYEQYF
NA 12 few TRBJ1-5 TRBV29-1 TGCAGCGTTGGAGACCTCAAGGAGCCCCAGCATTTT CSVGDLKEPQHF
TRBD2 17 NA TRBJ2-5 TRBV7-6 TGTGCCAGCAGCGTCATAGCGGGAGGGAGGATCGGAGAGACCCAGTACTTC CASSVIAGGRIGETQYF